Shown below are 5 T cell receptor beta chains from a single sample sequenced in a study of tumor-infiltrating lymphocytes in localized non-small cell lung cancer. TCRdb keeps only in-frame clones here, not all; method: immunoSEQ multiplex PCR. The data contain 7,200 or so clones, around 60% of them singletons. Material for sequencing was lung tumor tissue. These receptor sequences come from a human donor with non-small cell lung cancer.

The chain couples TRBV10-3 to TRBJ2-3; 10 bases fit TRBD1. This CDR3 has 14 amino acids. Per the germline V gene, CDR1 is ENHRY and CDR2 is SYGVKD. V dropped 4 bases and J dropped 6; count of bases not matched to a gene: 4. Written as DNA, the CDR3 is TGTGCCATCAGTGGGCGACAGGGGGCGGATACGCAGTATTTT. Translation: CAISGRQGADTQYF.

This chain uses TRBV5-6 with TRBJ1-4; TRBD1 agrees at 7 bases. Per the germline V gene, CDR1 is SGHDT and CDR2 is YYEEEE. The CDR3 is 17 amino acids. Losses at the gene ends were 2 bases for V and 10 bases for J; bases not matched to a gene: 17. This CDR3 reads CASSFRATGAAGRKLFF. The CDR3 DNA follows: TGTGCCAGCAGCTTTCGGGCCACAGGGGCGGCAGGTAGAAAACTGTTTTTT.

The gene calls are TRBV4-1 and TRBJ2-7; the D gene could be TRBD1 or TRBD2 (6 bases each). The germline V gene encodes CDR1 MGHRA and CDR2 YSYEKL. Trimming cost V 0 bases and J 3 bases, with 12 bases left between them. The CDR3 runs to 15 residues. CDR3 in amino acids: CASSQDRGAVYEQYF. CDR3 nucleotides: TGCGCCAGCAGCCAAGATAGGGGGGCGGTCTACGAGCAGTACTTC.

J is TRBJ1-2 and V is TRBV2; D is possibly TRBD1 (5 bases). Germline assignment: CDR1 SNHLY and CDR2 FYNNEI. V was pared by 1 base and J by 2 bases, with 11 bases between. The CDR3 covers 15 residues. The CDR3 protein is CASSEVWGGNYGYTF. The DNA for the CDR3 is TGTGCCAGCAGTGAAGTCTGGGGCGGAAACTATGGCTACACCTTC.

This chain uses TRBV28 with TRBJ1-1; possible D gene TRBD1, 5 bases. V lost 8 bases, J lost 1 base, and 17 bases lay in between. CDR1 and CDR2 (germline): MDHEN, SYDVKM. The CDR3 runs 15 residues. Here the CDR3 reads CASPPAGGANTEAFF. As DNA, the CDR3 is TGTGCCAGCCCTCCGGCGGGGGGTGCGAACACTGAAGCTTTCTTT.